The next 9 T cell receptor beta chains were all read from a single sample in a study of blood T cell repertoires in COVID-19. The protocol was immunoSEQ multiplex PCR, while the TCRdb copy is restricted to in-frame clones and leaves out a portion. The sample contains around 240,000 clones, 84% of which appear only once. Specimen: peripheral blood. The receptor source for this set is a woman in her thirties or forties who had recovered from COVID-19.

The chain recombines TRBV12-5 with TRBJ1-4; 8 bases line up with TRBD1. Germline V CDR1 and CDR2: LGHNT, FRNRAP. The CDR3 contains 19 residues. V shed 6 bases, J shed 5 bases, and the junction held 20 bases outside the gene matches. For the CDR3, the DNA is TGTGCTAGTGGCGAACATGCCTTATCGATCAGGGGGCTAAATGAAAAACTGTTTTTT. This sequence encodes CASGEHALSIRGLNEKLFF.

V gene TRBV28 combines with J gene TRBJ2-7; D gene ambiguous. CDR3 length equals 12 residues. Trimming left V 7 bases short and J 2 bases short, with 9 bases between. Germline lookup yields CDR1 MDHEN and CDR2 SYDVKM. CDR3 protein: CASNSLTYEQYF. The CDR3 DNA follows: TGTGCCAGCAACTCTTTAACCTACGAGCAGTACTTC.

On this clone: The junction does not match germline at one end; this may be a read error. This chain links TRBV6-5 with TRBJ1-6; D call uncertain. Germline lookup yields CDR1 MNHEY and CDR2 SVGAGI. There are 14 residues in the CDR3. CDR3 amino acids: CASSLRSSNSPLHF. As DNA, the CDR3 is TGTGCCAGCAGTTTGAGGTCCTCTAATTCACCCCTCCACTTT.

This clone appeared a single time. The rearrangement uses TRBV13 and TRBJ1-3; TRBD1 aligns across 7 bases. This CDR3 is built from 16 residues. The germline gives CDR1 PRHDT, CDR2 FYEKMQ (reference sequence). V was pared by 2 bases and J by 7 bases, with 11 bases of the junction left unmatched. The CDR3 loop reads CASSLRGTVNGNTIYF. CDR3 bases: TGTGCCAGCAGCTTACGGGGGACAGTCAACGGTAACACCATATATTTT.

The chain combines TRBV7-9 with TRBJ2-1; D ambiguous. The ends were cut back, 5 bases at V and 2 bases at J, with 10 bases in the middle. Germline V gene data show CDR1 as SEHNR and CDR2 as FQNEAQ (reference sequence). The CDR3 spans 14 residues. The CDR3 here is CASSAGETYNEQFF. The CDR3 DNA is TGTGCCAGCAGCGCCGGAGAGACCTACAATGAGCAGTTCTTC.

This rearrangement joins TRBV10-1 to TRBJ1-4; D call uncertain. This CDR3 has 13 amino acids. Germline values: CDR1 WNHNN, CDR2 SYGVQD (reference sequence). Trimming shortened V by 4 bases and J by 8 bases, and 11 bases separated the two germline ends. CDR3 sequence reads: CASSASMSEKLFF. CDR3 sequence (DNA): TGCGCCAGCAGTGCATCTATGAGCGAAAAACTGTTTTTT.

This clone occurred a few times. CDR3 nucleotide sequence: TGTGCCAGCAGTTTCGAAAGGGGGCTGGGGACTGAAGCTTTCTTT. This encodes CASSFERGLGTEAFF. The chain joins TRBV28 to TRBJ1-1; 7 bases are shared with TRBD1. The trim removed 3 bases at V and 5 bases at J, leaving 9 bases unmatched. The CDR3 covers 15 residues. CDR1 is MDHEN and CDR2 is SYDVKM in the germline V gene.

The gene calls are TRBV4-1 and TRBJ2-7; D is unclear. Germline CDR1 and CDR2: MGHRA and YSYEKL. With 4 bases removed from V and 2 bases from J, the gap between germline ends came to 9 bases. This CDR3 contains 13 residues. The CDR3 DNA reads as TGCGCCAGCAGCCCGGAGAACCCCTACGAGCAGTACTTC. Translated: CASSPENPYEQYF.

The genes are TRBV7-2 and TRBJ1-1, with D uncertain. This CDR3 spans 14 amino acids. V dropped 5 bases and J dropped 4 bases, with 14 bases sitting between them. Per germline, CDR1 SGHTA and CDR2 FQGNSA. This chain's CDR3 is CASSPTPGSTEAFF. CDR3 nucleotide sequence: TGTGCCAGCAGCCCAACACCTGGGAGCACTGAAGCTTTCTTT. The full variable domain, rest sourced from reference TRBV7-2 and TRBJ1-1, is GAGVSQSPSNKVTEKGKDVELRCDPISGHTALYWYRQSLGQGLEFLIYFQGNSAPDKSGLPSDRFSAERTGGSVSTLTIQRTQQEDSAVYLCASSPTPGSTEAFFGQGTRLTVV.